The T cell receptor (beta chain) described here comes from a study of blood T cell repertoires in COVID-19. Turning to the study itself: Collection of acute and convalescent COVID-19 samples took place in the United States, Italy and Spain. Sources were T cells, B-cell-depleted T cells, or PBMCs; the material itself was cDNA or gDNA.

Patients of the Seattle cohort, enrolled during active infection, were followed longitudinally. Method: immunoSEQ multiplex PCR; TCRdb's copy keeps in-frame clones and lacks some. The sample yields approximately 90,000 clones, 78% seen once. The sample taken for sequencing was peripheral blood. The receptor's source is a man in his 70s with COVID-19, enrolled during active disease.

CDR3 amino acids: CASSQASSNTEAFF. The CDR3 DNA follows: TGTGCCAGCTCGCAGGCATCTTCGAACACTGAAGCTTTCTTT. The rearrangement joins TRBV18 to TRBJ1-1, with D unclear. CDR3 length: 14 residues. Germline CDR1 reads KGHSH; CDR2 reads LQKENI. Trimming removed 6 bases at V and 1 base at J, with 12 bases between.